This TCR beta chain was sequenced during a study of blood T cell repertoires in COVID-19. The wider study: Samples of COVID-19 (acute and convalescent) were obtained from the United States, Italy and Spain. PBMCs, B-cell-depleted T cells, or T cells were the source of the cDNA or gDNA that made up the material.

The protocol was immunoSEQ multiplex PCR, while the TCRdb copy is restricted to in-frame clones and leaves out a portion. Of over 150,000 clones listed, about 88% are singletons. Study members were between roughly 18 and 100 years old and lived in some 26 US regions. Cohort allocation depended upon clinical history that participants reported. The germline V and J ends were trimmed by 6 bases and 5 bases, with 14 bases remaining between them. The germline V gene has CDR1 SGHNT and CDR2 YYREEE (reference sequence). The CDR3 is made up of 13 amino acids. The source is a woman in her forties or fifties who had recovered from COVID-19. The material sequenced was PBMCs or T cells enriched from blood (not recorded which). The chain carries TRBV5-4 and TRBJ2-5; the D gene is possibly TRBD2 (7 bases). CDR3 loop: CASKRGEGETQYF. The CDR3 nucleotides read TGTGCCAGCAAGAGGGGGGAGGGGGAGACCCAGTACTTC.